This T cell receptor (beta chain) came from a study of beta chain features in type 1 diabetes (dated by TCRdb to 2016 to 2019). A note on the overall study: No differences in mean age, gender distribution, total cell number or subset yield were found between patients and healthy donors. Naive and central memory subsets were obtained from all 30 or so donors, but regulatory and stem cell-like memory subsets were isolated from only 8 patients and roughly eight healthy donors. The study compared the TCRB repertoires of sorted circulating CD4+ T cell subsets in recently diagnosed type 1 diabetes patients with those in matched healthy donors. A total of 107,917,701 sorted cells were examined across all samples, and a strong correlation was observed between cell number per subset and RNA yield. Results the study describes overall, beyond this receptor: At VDJ recombination sites, type 1 diabetes patients had fewer insertions and more deleted nucleotides, which implies abnormalities in thymic rearrangement. Naive, central memory and regulatory TCRB repertoires appeared to be more alike among patients than among healthy donors. Shorter templates might have been favored by PCR, but patient and control samples were amplified and corrected together, so both groups would have been affected equally by any skew. Because cDNA was sequenced instead of genomic DNA, activated cells with high expression could be over-represented, although the groups did not differ in activation or CD3 levels. In all four CD4+ subsets, TCRB CDR3 length was moderately but significantly shorter in type 1 diabetes patients. Because small numbers of individuals were included in the HLA sub-analyses, any influence of HLA type on TCRB rearrangement was left unresolved.

A single peripheral blood draw of approximately 0.11 L on average was collected from each donor into heparinised tubes. Using a panel that included CD45RO, CCR7, CD25, CD127, CD95 and CD27, naive, central memory, regulatory and stem cell-like memory CD4+ T cells were sorted on a BD FACSAria II. All sorted populations exceeded 95% purity. Right away, PBMCs were isolated by Lymphoprep density gradient centrifugation and were stained directly, with no culture step. So that batch effects would be minimized, each experiment stained and sorted samples in pairs, pairing one healthy donor with one patient. All of the isolated RNA was reverse transcribed with the High Capacity cDNA Reverse Transcription Kit, so expressed TCRB transcripts were sequenced. Naive, central memory and regulatory T cell samples underwent deep immunoSEQ sequencing, averaging around 3.7 million total reads per sample. After sorted cells were lysed in RLT buffer, RNA was extracted with DNase-treated RNeasy Micro or Mini kits, with the choice depending on cell number. Each cell subset was processed on its own to prevent cross-contamination, while patient and healthy donor samples were processed together. The immunoSEQ multiplex PCR was used to amplify TCRB sequences from cDNA, generating 87-bp fragments that spanned the CDR3 region. The amplicons were sequenced using the Illumina HiSeq platform. Processing in the source paper ran as follows. PCR bias was corrected computationally using synthetic template baselines, and reads within Hamming distance 2 were collapsed, with unmergeable singletons discarded. Reads were aligned to IMGT to assign V, D and J genes, CDR3 length, and insertions or deletions at six rearrangement sites. Within each subset, clonotype counts were normalized to sorted cell number, and only after that were true diversity and Gini coefficients computed with the tcR R package. The overlap coefficient, calculated on TCRB nucleotide sequences, was used to quantify repertoire sharing. Out-of-frame TCRB sequences from naive cells were analyzed as a proxy for the pre-selection repertoire. The table comes from immuneACCESS by way of TCRdb, which keeps in-frame sequences with V and J called. Part of the clones is missing from these tables; in studies checked, under half for an unresolved V gene and the rest for unknown reasons. V and J calls and clone size are given by that table; D and trimming were obtained from the DNA. The sample table shows around 650,000 clones, and 9.5% to 15% are seen once. Roughly 0.11% of the sample is held by the ten biggest clonotypes.

Worth noting for this clone: Its antigen remains unidentified. No much larger clone is present one base from it, and per-base qualities are unavailable.

The CDR1 and CDR2 encoded by the germline V gene are SNHLY and FYNNEI. The CDR3 starts with the cysteine, ends with the phenylalanine, and has 14 residues. The entry retains the CDR3 DNA only, 42 bases that are in frame from base 1. V is cut by 5 bases and J by 8 bases, and the space between the germline ends is 13 bases. The sequenced material came from naive CD4+ T cells from blood. Taken with the paper, the label for cell subset or site translates to: true naive CD4+ T cells. Recombination joined TRBV2 with TRBJ1-6, and perhaps TRBD1 as D gene, on 5 matching bases. The receptor's source is a man aged 30-40 years with type 1 diabetes. The DNA sequence follows: TGTGCCAGCAGTTTCCGGGACTTTGATTCACCCCTCCACTTT. Its translation reads: CASSFRDFDSPLHF.